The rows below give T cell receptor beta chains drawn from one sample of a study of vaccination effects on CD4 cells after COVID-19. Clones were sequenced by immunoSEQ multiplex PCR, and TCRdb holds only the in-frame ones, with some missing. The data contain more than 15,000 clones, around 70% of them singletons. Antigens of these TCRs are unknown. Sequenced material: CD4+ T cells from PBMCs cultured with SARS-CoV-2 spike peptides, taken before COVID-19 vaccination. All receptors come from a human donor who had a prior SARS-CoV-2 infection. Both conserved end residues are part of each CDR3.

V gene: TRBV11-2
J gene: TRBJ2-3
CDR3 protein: CASSSRRDGDTQYF

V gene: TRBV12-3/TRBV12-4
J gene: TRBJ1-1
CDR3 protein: CASSHRDMVEAFF

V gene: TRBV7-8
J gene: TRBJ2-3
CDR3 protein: CASSGAVYTDTQYF

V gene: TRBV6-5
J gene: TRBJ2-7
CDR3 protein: CASSYSGRREQYF

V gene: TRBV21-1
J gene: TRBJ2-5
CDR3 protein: CASSSGRAGETQYF

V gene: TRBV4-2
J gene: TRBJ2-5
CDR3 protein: CASSQDLSTEETQYF

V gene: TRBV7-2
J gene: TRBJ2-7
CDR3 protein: CASSLGNSYEQYF

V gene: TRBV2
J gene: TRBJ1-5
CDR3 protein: CASSGRRDGQPQHF

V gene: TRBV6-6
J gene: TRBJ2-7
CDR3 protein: CASTRTGTTKYEQYF

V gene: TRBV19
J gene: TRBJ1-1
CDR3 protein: CASTVGRNTEAFF

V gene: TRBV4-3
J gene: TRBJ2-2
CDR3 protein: CASSRRERTGELFF

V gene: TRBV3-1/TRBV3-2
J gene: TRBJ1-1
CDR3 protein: CASSQVLREEAFF

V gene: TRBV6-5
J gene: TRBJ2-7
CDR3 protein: CASTFYGGEQYF

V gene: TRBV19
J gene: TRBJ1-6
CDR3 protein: CASPFWWQGYYNSPLHF

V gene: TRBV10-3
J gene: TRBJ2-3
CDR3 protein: CAIMSTSQNTQYF

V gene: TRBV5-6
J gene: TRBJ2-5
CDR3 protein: CASSAGLIQETQYF

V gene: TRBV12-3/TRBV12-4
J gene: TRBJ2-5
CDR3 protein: CASSQGGETQYF

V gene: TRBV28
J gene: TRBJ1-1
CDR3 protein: CASSLWDFNTEAFF

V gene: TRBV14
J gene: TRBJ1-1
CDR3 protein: CASSQERRDAFF

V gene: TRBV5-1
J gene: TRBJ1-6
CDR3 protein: CASSLDGDLTGSYNSPLHF

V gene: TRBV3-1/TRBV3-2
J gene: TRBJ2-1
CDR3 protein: CASSQEYFAYNEQFF

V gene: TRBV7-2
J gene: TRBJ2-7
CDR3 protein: CASSGTSGVYEQYF

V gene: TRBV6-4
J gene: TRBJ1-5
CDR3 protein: CASSGDASQPQHF

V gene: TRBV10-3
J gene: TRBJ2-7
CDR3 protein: CAISGPGTEAYEQYF

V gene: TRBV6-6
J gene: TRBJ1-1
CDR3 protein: CASSSNVGFVETEAFF

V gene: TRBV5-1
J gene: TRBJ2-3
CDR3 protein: CASSLEGVGDTQYF

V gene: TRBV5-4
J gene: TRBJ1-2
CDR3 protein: CASNNRETGGADGYTF

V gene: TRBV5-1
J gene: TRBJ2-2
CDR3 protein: CASQTSFSRELFF

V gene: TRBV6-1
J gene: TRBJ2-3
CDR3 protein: CASSEQVGGTDTQYF

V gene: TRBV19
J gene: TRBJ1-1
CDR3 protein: CASSTHGSLPMNTEAFF

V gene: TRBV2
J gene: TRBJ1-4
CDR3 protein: CASSGDRILINEKLFF

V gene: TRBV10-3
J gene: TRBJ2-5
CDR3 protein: CAISELAEETQYF

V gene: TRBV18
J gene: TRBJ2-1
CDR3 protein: CASSPPGPDELFF

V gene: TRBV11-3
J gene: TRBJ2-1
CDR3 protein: CASSLDLGQGDYNEQFF

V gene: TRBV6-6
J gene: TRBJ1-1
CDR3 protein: CASSPVQKLNTEAFF

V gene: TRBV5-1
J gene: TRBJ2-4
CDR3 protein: CASSLGSIKNIQYF

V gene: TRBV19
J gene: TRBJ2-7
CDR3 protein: CASSKGQGGTYEQYF

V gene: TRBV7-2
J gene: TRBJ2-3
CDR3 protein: CASSLISADTQYF

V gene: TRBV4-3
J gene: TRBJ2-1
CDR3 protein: CASSRPPTGDPDNEQFF

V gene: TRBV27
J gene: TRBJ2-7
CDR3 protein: CASSFGPYREQYF

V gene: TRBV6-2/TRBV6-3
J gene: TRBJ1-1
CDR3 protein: CASSDLDRGNTEAFF

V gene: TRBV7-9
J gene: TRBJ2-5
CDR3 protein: CASSRGSGETQYF

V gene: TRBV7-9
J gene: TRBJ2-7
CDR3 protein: CASSSTGEDYEQYF

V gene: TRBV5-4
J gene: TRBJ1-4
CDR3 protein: CASSLYGQGNEKLFF

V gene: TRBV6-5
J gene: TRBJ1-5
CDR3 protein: CASRAMGNQPQHF

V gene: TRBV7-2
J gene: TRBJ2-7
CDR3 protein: CASSLASSGIPIEQYF

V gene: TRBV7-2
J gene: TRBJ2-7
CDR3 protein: CASSPRQGSYEQYF

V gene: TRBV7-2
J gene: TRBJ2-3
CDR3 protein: CASSSGLAGVGLGQYF

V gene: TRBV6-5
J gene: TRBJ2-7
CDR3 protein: CASSSHVDNEQYF